This T cell receptor beta chain was sequenced in a study of shared clonotypes between healthy human individuals. Study overall: Per donor, three plates held CD4 naive cells, three held CD4 memory, two held CD8 naive and one held CD8 memory.

Produced via immunoSEQ multiplex PCR; TCRdb's table is partial and in-frame only. The sample shows around 1 million clones, around three quarters of them seen only once. Study-level results: Some clonotypes were shared by all four sorted-subset donors, while others were not shared. The non-shared ones had lower generation probabilities than the shared ones.

Concerning this clone itself: Its antigen is unknown.

Germline V gene data show CDR1 as MNHNS and CDR2 as SASEGT. V lost 2 bases and J 1 base, leaving 9 bases between the germline ends. This CDR3 comprises 15 residues. This sequence originates from a man younger than 30 in good health. Specimen: memory CD4+ T cells sorted from blood. Subset meaning: CD45RA-negative fraction. The chain combines TRBV6-1 with TRBJ1-5, with D hard to call. CDR3 region: CASSESRRSNQPQHF. In nucleotides, the CDR3 is TGTGCCAGCAGTGAAAGTCGCAGGAGCAATCAGCCCCAGCATTTT.